This T cell receptor (beta chain) was captured in a study of OX40 agonist ivuxolimab in advanced cancers. Study-level background: Patients were treated with ivuxolimab, an agonistic anti-OX40 (CD134) antibody.

CDR3 length: 16 amino acids. V lost 2 bases, J lost 3 bases, and 6 bases stayed unmatched. Germline CDR1 SGDLS, CDR2 YYNGEE. Anyone with autoimmune disease history or systemic immunosuppression was excluded. Baseline, cycle 4 day 1, and cycle 7 day 1 were the blood sampling points. Study observations and caveats: Determination of antigen specificity was not performed for the expanded peripheral T cells.

On this clone: As yet, its antigen is unknown.

Data came from immunoSEQ multiplex PCR; TCRdb stores just in-frame clones and leaves some out. In the table there are under 200,000 clones, 94% of which are singletons. The chain has TRBV9 and TRBJ1-4; TRBD1 matches at 8 bases. This specimen consisted of CD4+ or CD8+ T cells sorted from blood, obtained in a trial of the OX40 agonist ivuxolimab. The clonotype was recovered from an adult with an advanced solid tumor such as melanoma, head and neck, liver or kidney cancer. CDR3 nucleotides: TGTGCCAGCAGCGTTTCGCAGGGGGCGGCTAATGAAAAACTGTTTTTT. This codes for CASSVSQGAANEKLFF. Using reference TRBV9 and TRBJ1-4 for the parts outside the CDR3, the full variable domain is DSGVTQTPKHLITATGQRVTLRCSPRSGDLSVYWYQQSLDQGLQFLIQYYNGEERAKGNILERFSAQQFPDLHSELNLSSLELGDSALYFCASSVSQGAANEKLFFGSGTQLSVL.